The rows below give T cell receptor beta chains drawn from one sample of a study of blood T cells in healthy people across ages. TCRdb called the 5' RACE reads again in MiXCR, with one record for every CDR3 protein. The sample records about 1.8 million distinct CDR3 sequences, roughly 49% being singletons. The source material was blood. The origin of the receptors is a woman between 35 and 50 years old in good health. Both conserved end residues are part of each CDR3. Fields, in order: clone size, J gene, D gene, CDR3 length, V gene, CDR3 DNA, CDR3 protein. A D gene is named only where the DNA matches it firmly. For some rows the clone size is stated as once, few or many, or as a class when expanded; others skip it.

size: .
J: TRBJ1-2
D: TRBD1
length: 15
V: TRBV3-1
DNA: TGTGCCAGCAGCCCGGGGAGGACAGGGGAGGATGGCTACACCTTC
CDR3: CASSPGRTGEDGYTF

size: .
J: TRBJ1-2
D: TRBD1
length: 16
V: TRBV6-1
DNA: TGTGCCAGCAGCACTGGACAGGGGAGGGTTGGCTATGGCTACACCTTC
CDR3: CASSTGQGRVGYGYTF

size: few
J: TRBJ2-3
D: .
length: 18
V: TRBV5-1
DNA: TGCGCCAGCAGCTCCCAAGTGGCGGGCCTCGTTCGGCCAGATACGCAGTATTTT
CDR3: CASSSQVAGLVRPDTQYF

size: few
J: TRBJ2-2
D: .
length: 15
V: TRBV4-1
DNA: TGCGCCAGCAGCCAAGAAAGCAAGCTTAGCGGGGAGCTGTTTTTT
CDR3: CASSQESKLSGELFF

size: .
J: TRBJ2-3
D: TRBD2
length: 14
V: TRBV12-3/TRBV12-4
DNA: TGTGCCAGCAGTCCAGCGGGGGGGCGAGATACGCAGTATTTT
CDR3: CASSPAGGRDTQYF

size: .
J: TRBJ2-1
D: .
length: 12
V: TRBV12-3/TRBV12-4
DNA: TGTGCCAGCACCGCAGGGATTAGGGAGCAGTTCTTC
CDR3: CASTAGIREQFF

size: .
J: TRBJ1-1
D: .
length: 16
V: TRBV27
DNA: TGTGCTAGCAGTTTATTTTTCCGCAGGGAGAACACTGAAGCTTTCTTT
CDR3: CASSLFFRRENTEAFF

size: few
J: TRBJ2-5
D: TRBD2
length: 17
V: TRBV3-1
DNA: TGTGCCAGCAGCCTACCGGTGGACAGCGGGGGGTCAGAGACCCAGTACTTC
CDR3: CASSLPVDSGGSETQYF

size: .
J: TRBJ2-1
D: TRBD2
length: 16
V: TRBV4-2
DNA: TGTGCCAGCAGCCACCACGGGACTAGCACCTACAATGAGCAGTTCTTC
CDR3: CASSHHGTSTYNEQFF

size: .
J: TRBJ1-2
D: .
length: 15
V: TRBV29-1
DNA: TGCAGCGCCCGGGACTCCTCTCGAAGGTCCTATGGCTACACCTTC
CDR3: CSARDSSRRSYGYTF

size: .
J: TRBJ2-5
D: .
length: 12
V: TRBV15
DNA: TGTGCCACCAGCCCAGTTTTGGAGACCCAGTACTTC
CDR3: CATSPVLETQYF

size: .
J: TRBJ1-2
D: TRBD1
length: 16
V: TRBV28
DNA: TGTGCCAGCAGTTCCGCCGGACAGGGGAGATACTATGGCTACACCTTC
CDR3: CASSSAGQGRYYGYTF

size: .
J: TRBJ2-5
D: TRBD1
length: 16
V: TRBV5-4
DNA: TGTGCCAGCAGCTCCGCCGGGACAGATCCCCAAGAGACCCAGTACTTC
CDR3: CASSSAGTDPQETQYF

size: few
J: TRBJ2-3
D: TRBD1
length: 18
V: TRBV27
DNA: TGTGCCAGCAGTCTCGGACAGGGAAGGACCCCGGGCGCAGATACGCAGTATTTT
CDR3: CASSLGQGRTPGADTQYF

size: .
J: TRBJ2-1
D: .
length: 17
V: TRBV7-2
DNA: TGTGCCAGCAGCTTAGGAGGGTCGGCCCGTCCCTACAATGAGCAGTTCTTC
CDR3: CASSLGGSARPYNEQFF

size: .
J: TRBJ2-6
D: .
length: 13
V: TRBV20-1
DNA: TGCAGTGCTAGGAGCGGTGGGGCCAACGTCCTGACTTTC
CDR3: CSARSGGANVLTF

size: .
J: TRBJ2-1
D: .
length: 15
V: TRBV28
DNA: TGTGCCAGCAGCCGCGAGGACGGTTCCTACAATGAGCAGTTCTTC
CDR3: CASSREDGSYNEQFF